This T cell receptor (beta chain) was observed in a study of identical twins. Study outcomes and limitations: For out-of-frame beta sequences, excess twin sharing was weaker. Conclusions were drawn cross-sectionally by statistical analysis, without following the same donors.

This clonotype was seen repeatedly, ten times or more. Its antigen is unknown. Unique molecular identifiers were present on the cDNA, which also gained a universal primer site by template switching. In TCRdb, the 5' RACE reads were re-called with MiXCR into one record per CDR3 protein. The sample includes under 250,000 distinct CDR3 sequences, 7.5% of them seen just once. The donor group consisted entirely of healthy Caucasians. V trimming: 3 bases; J trimming: 0 bases; junction bases outside the gene matches: 8. The CDR3 has 17 amino acids. The same sample was also studied in work on yellow fever vaccine responses in identical twins.

This receptor was identified in a woman aged 18-35 years in good health. The chain links TRBV12-3 or TRBV12-4 to TRBJ2-5; 9 bases match TRBD2. The specimen was CD8+ T cells sorted from blood. The CDR3 reads CASSLGRLAGHQETQYF. DNA of the CDR3: TGTGCCAGCAGTTTGGGGCGGCTAGCGGGGCACCAAGAGACCCAGTACTTC.